These 9 T cell receptor beta chains were sequenced from one sample in a study of cytomegalovirus exposure and HLA in healthy donors. Clones were sequenced by immunoSEQ multiplex PCR, and TCRdb holds only the in-frame ones, with some missing. The sample lists 250,000 or so clones, almost 90% seen once, with around 0.34% in the top ten. Sequenced material: PBMCs. The receptors come from a young woman in good health and CMV-seronegative.

The rearrangement links TRBV19 to TRBJ2-3; 8 nucleotides line up with TRBD2. V trimming: 5 bases; J trimming: 6 bases; junction bases outside the gene matches: 7. Germline V gives CDR1 LNHDA, CDR2 SQIVND (reference sequence). There are 14 residues in the CDR3. This CDR3 is CASSVGLAADTQYF. CDR3 in DNA: TGTGCCAGTAGTGTCGGACTAGCCGCGGATACGCAGTATTTT.

The rearrangement uses TRBV5-1 and TRBJ1-1; weak D call: TRBD1 (5 bases). V lost 4 bases and J 4 bases, leaving 11 bases between the germline ends. The CDR3 has 13 amino acids. CDR1 is SGHRS and CDR2 is YFSETQ in the germline V gene. This CDR3 reads CASSIGGITEAFF. The CDR3 DNA is TGCGCCAGCAGCATTGGGGGGATCACTGAAGCTTTCTTT.

The CDR3 loop is CASSETSGGTREETQYF. CDR3 nucleotide sequence: TGTGCCAGCAGTGAAACTAGCGGGGGGACGCGCGAGGAGACCCAGTACTTC. This sequence joins TRBV2 and TRBJ2-5, with TRBD2 matching over 12 bases. This CDR3 has 17 amino acids. V was clipped by 2 bases and J by 5 bases; unmatched bases: 9. Germline lookup yields CDR1 SNHLY and CDR2 FYNNEI. Based on the CDR3 plus reference TRBV2 and TRBJ2-5, the full variable domain is EPEVTQTPSHQVTQMGQEVILRCVPISNHLYFYWYRQILGQKVEFLVSFYNNEISEKSEIFDDQFSVERPDGSNFTLKIRSTKLEDSAMYFCASSETSGGTREETQYFGPGTRLLVL.

The rearrangement links TRBV29-1 to TRBJ2-1, with 9 bases aligning to TRBD1. The germline V gene encodes CDR1 SQVTM and CDR2 ANQGSEA. The V gene end was trimmed by 8 bases and the J gene end by 4 bases; junction bases not matched to a gene: 9. The CDR3 runs 14 residues. Here the CDR3 reads CSLLRDRDYNEQFF. CDR3 DNA: TGCAGCCTTCTAAGGGACAGGGATTACAATGAGCAGTTCTTC.

This clone was counted once. V is TRBV6-1 and J is TRBJ2-7; a possible D gene is TRBD2 (6 bases). This CDR3 contains 14 residues. CDR1 and CDR2 from the germline V gene are MNHNS and SASEGT. The V gene lost 4 bases and the J gene lost 3 bases, with 13 bases spanning the gap. The DNA of the CDR3 is TGTGCCAGCAGTGCAACTCGGAGGGACTACGAGCAGTACGTC. Encoded protein: CASSATRRDYEQYV.

The rearrangement uses TRBV5-1 and TRBJ2-7; D is perhaps TRBD1 (5 bases). CDR3 size: 15 residues. Per the germline V gene, CDR1 is SGHRS and CDR2 is YFSETQ. V was trimmed by 4 bases and J by 0 bases, leaving 14 bases between them. The CDR3 region has the DNA TGCGCCAGCAGCCCACAGGCCTCTGGCTCCTACGAGCAGTACTTC. It translates to CASSPQASGSYEQYF.

This sequence joins TRBV7-2 and TRBJ1-3; D gene ambiguous. V lost 4 bases to trimming and J lost 4 bases, with 14 bases between them. CDR1 SGHTA and CDR2 FQGNSA come from the germline V gene. This CDR3 contains 15 residues. DNA of the CDR3: TGTGCCAGCAGCTCCTCCTCGAGGCCCGGAAACACCATATATTTT. As protein: CASSSSSRPGNTIYF.

The rearrangement joins TRBV6-5 to TRBJ1-6, with D unclear. The CDR3 consists of 14 residues. Trimming shortened V by 7 bases and J by 7 bases, and 14 bases separated the two germline ends. Germline loops: CDR1 MNHEY, CDR2 SVGAGI. CDR3 amino acids: CASNPGMGNSPLHF. CDR3 coding DNA: TGTGCCAGCAACCCGGGAATGGGAAATTCACCCCTCCACTTT.

This chain links TRBV7-2 with TRBJ2-7; TRBD1 agrees at 9 bases. There are 14 residues in the CDR3. CDR1 and CDR2 (germline): SGHTA, FQGNSA. The J segment lost 5 bases and the V segment lost 5 bases, leaving 7 bases of the junction unmatched. The CDR3 DNA reads as TGTGCCAGCAGCCGGGACAGGGCAGGCCACGAGCAGTACTTC. It is translated as CASSRDRAGHEQYF.